One and the same sample provided the 18 T cell receptor beta chains below, sequenced in a study of blood T cell repertoires in COVID-19. Assay: immunoSEQ multiplex PCR; the TCRdb copy retains only in-frame clones and omits some. The table records tens of thousands of clones, roughly 89% of them present only once. The sequencing sample was made of peripheral blood. The source is an elderly man with acute or convalescent COVID-19.

The rearrangement joins TRBV4-1 to TRBJ2-7; D uncertain. In germline, CDR1 is MGHRA, CDR2 YSYEKL. The ends were cut back, 5 bases at V and 3 bases at J, with 11 bases in the middle. CDR3 length equals 13 residues. The CDR3 is CASSSTPGYEQYF. The CDR3 DNA reads as TGCGCCAGCAGCTCCACACCGGGCTACGAGCAGTACTTC.

CDR3 in amino acids: CASSSLTSGKNTGELFF. The DNA for the CDR3 is TGTGCCAGCAGCTCTCTGACTAGCGGGAAGAACACCGGGGAGCTGTTTTTT. The chain links TRBV7-6 to TRBJ2-2, with 11 bases lining up with TRBD2. Germline assignment: CDR1 SGHVS and CDR2 FNYEAQ. This CDR3 contains 17 residues. V lost 4 bases to trimming and J lost 1 base; unmatched junction nucleotides: 5.

This clone was seen only once. The gene calls are TRBV3-1 (or the pseudogene TRBV3-2) and TRBJ2-7; D is possibly TRBD2 (6 bases). The germline V gene has CDR1 LGHDT and CDR2 YNNKEL (reference sequence). V was cut by 3 bases and J by 5 bases, with 14 bases left in between. CDR3 length equals 14 residues. The CDR3 reads CASSHLAGEDEQYF. The CDR3 DNA reads as TGTGCCAGCAGCCACCTGGCTGGGGAGGACGAGCAGTACTTC.

In its sample, this clone was seen once. The V and J genes are TRBV30 and TRBJ2-7; a weak D match, TRBD1 (6 bases). Deletions cut 2 bases from V and 4 bases from J, with 9 bases between. The CDR3 length is 12 residues. Per the germline V gene, CDR1 is GTSNPN and CDR2 is SVGIG (reference sequence). The CDR3 loop is CAWSRQAYEQYF. As DNA, the CDR3 is TGTGCCTGGAGTCGACAGGCATACGAGCAGTACTTC. The full variable domain, its missing parts supplied by reference TRBV30 and TRBJ2-7, is SQTIHQWPATLVQPVGSPLSLECTVEGTSNPNLYWYRQAAGRGLQLLFYSVGIGQISSEVPQNLSASRPQDRQFILSSKKLLLSDSGFYLCAWSRQAYEQYFGPGTRLTVT.

The rearrangement uses TRBV5-1 and TRBJ2-7; maybe TRBD2 (5 bases). CDR1 and CDR2 (germline): SGHRS, YFSETQ. CDR3 length: 12 residues. Between the trimmed V and J ends, which lost 4 bases and 3 bases, there was a span of 8 bases. CDR3 residues: CASSTGGYEQYF. The DNA for the CDR3 is TGCGCCAGCAGCACTGGAGGCTACGAGCAGTACTTC.

This chain joins TRBV19 and TRBJ1-5; 7 bases agree with TRBD1. CDR1 is LNHDA, CDR2 SQIVND, per germline (reference sequence). Trimming took 1 base from V and 4 from J; bases not matched to a gene: 7. CDR3 size: 16 residues. CDR3 in amino acids: CASSIAWGTVNQPQHF. The CDR3 region has the DNA TGTGCCAGTAGTATAGCTTGGGGGACAGTAAATCAGCCCCAGCATTTT.

The J gene is TRBJ2-7, the V gene TRBV4-1; 8 bases match TRBD1. The CDR3 is 16 amino acids. The V segment lost 2 bases and the J segment 7 bases; nucleotides outside the gene matches: 13. Germline V gene sequence: CDR1 MGHRA, CDR2 YSYEKL. This CDR3 reads CASSQSGTGSSYEQYF. The CDR3 DNA is TGCGCCAGCAGCCAATCCGGGACAGGCTCCAGTTATGAGCAGTACTTC.

V usage is TRBV14 and J usage is TRBJ2-1, with D possibly matching TRBD1 (6 bases). The CDR3 is made up of 15 amino acids. The V gene's germline CDR1 is SGHDN and CDR2 FVKESK. V lost 2 bases and J 5 bases, leaving 13 bases between the germline ends. CDR3 amino acids: CASSQIDRSNNEQFF. The CDR3 DNA reads as TGTGCCAGCAGCCAAATAGACAGGTCGAACAATGAGCAGTTCTTC.

This chain connects TRBV11-2 to TRBJ2-7, with D hard to call. With 1 base removed from V and 2 bases from J, the gap between germline ends came to 9 bases. This CDR3 comprises 14 residues. The germline gives CDR1 SGHAT, CDR2 FQNNGV. CDR3 sequence reads: CASSLARGTYEQYF. CDR3 bases: TGTGCCAGCAGCTTAGCTCGCGGAACCTACGAGCAGTACTTC.

Notes on this clone: The junction does not match germline at one end; this may be a read error. The V gene is TRBV7-7, the J gene TRBJ2-1, with TRBD1 matching 7 bases. The CDR3 spans 14 residues. Per the germline V gene, CDR1 is SSHAT and CDR2 is FNYEAQ (reference sequence). Written as DNA, the CDR3 is TGTGCTAGCAGCAGCGACAGGGTGAACAATGAGCAGTTCTTC. Residues: CASSSDRVNNEQFF.

This chain joins TRBV7-8 and TRBJ2-5; 9 bases agree with TRBD1. After removal of 8 bases from V and 4 bases from J, the junction contained 11 bases not matched to a gene. Germline loops: CDR1 SGHVS, CDR2 FQNEAQ. This CDR3 has 15 residues. DNA for the CDR3: TGTGCCAGCCGCGCCGGGACAGGGAGTGGAGAGACCCAGTACTTC. It yields the protein CASRAGTGSGETQYF.

This chain uses TRBV24-1 with TRBJ1-3; a possible D gene is TRBD1 (5 bases). Deletions cut 5 bases from V and 4 bases from J, with 11 bases between. The germline CDR1 and CDR2 sequences are KGHDR and SFDVKD. The CDR3 has 14 residues. CDR3 region: CATSGAGQGNTIYF. The CDR3 DNA follows: TGTGCCACCAGTGGGGCAGGGCAAGGAAACACCATATATTTT.

This clone was seen once. In DNA, the CDR3 is TGTGCCAGCAGTCCCGGAAGATGGACAGGGGTCTATGGCTACACCTTC. Translated, it gives CASSPGRWTGVYGYTF. The chain is built from TRBV2 and TRBJ1-2; TRBD1 aligns across 9 bases. CDR3 length: 16 residues. V lost 5 bases, J lost 4 bases, and 11 bases stayed unmatched. Germline loops: CDR1 SNHLY, CDR2 FYNNEI.

The chain uses TRBV7-9 and TRBJ2-3; TRBD2 aligns across 11 bases. This CDR3 region has 18 residues. After removal of 1 base from V and 3 bases from J, the junction contained 9 bases not matched to a gene. Germline-derived CDR1 and CDR2 are SEHNR and FQNEAQ (reference sequence). This CDR3 is CASSLGSGGASRTDTQYF. The CDR3 bases are TGTGCCAGCAGCTTAGGTAGCGGGGGGGCCTCACGGACAGATACGCAGTATTTT. The full variable domain, its missing parts supplied by reference TRBV7-9 and TRBJ2-3, is DTGVSQNPRHKITKRGQNVTFRCDPISEHNRLYWYRQTLGQGPEFLTYFQNEAQLEKSRLLSDRFSAERPKGSFSTLEIQRTEQGDSAMYLCASSLGSGGASRTDTQYFGPGTRLTVL.

The J gene is TRBJ1-5, the V gene TRBV5-8, with 7 nucleotides matching TRBD1. The CDR3 covers 15 residues. The germline CDR1 and CDR2 sequences are SGHTS and YDEGEE. After removal of 4 bases from V and 6 bases from J, the junction contained 10 bases not matched to a gene. CDR3: CASSPLGDRAQPQHF. In nucleotides, the CDR3 is TGTGCCAGCAGCCCTCTGGGCGACAGGGCTCAGCCCCAGCATTTT. Supplemented by reference TRBV5-8 and TRBJ1-5, the full variable domain reads EAGVTQSPTHLIKTRGQQATLRCSPISGHTSVYWYQQALGLGLQFLLWYDEGEERNRGNFPPRFSGRQFPNYSSELNVNALELEDSALYLCASSPLGDRAQPQHFGDGTRLSIL.

This clone has just a few counts. J is TRBJ1-3 and V is TRBV27; D not certain. This CDR3 has 15 amino acids. From germline, CDR1 is MNHEY and CDR2 SMNVEV (reference sequence). Trimming left V 6 bases short and J 2 bases short, with 14 bases between. The DNA for the CDR3 is TGTGCCAGCAGCGCCAGACCGGAGACTGGAAACACCATATATTTT. This gives the protein CASSARPETGNTIYF.

This clone was recorded only once. This chain links TRBV6-1 with TRBJ2-2; 9 bases match TRBD1. The germline CDR1 and CDR2 sequences are MNHNS and SASEGT. The V and J ends lost 4 bases and 1 base, in that order; junction bases with no gene match: 4. The CDR3 loop spans 16 amino acids. The CDR3 sequence is CASSADRGKNTGELFF. DNA of the CDR3: TGTGCCAGCAGTGCAGACAGGGGGAAGAACACCGGGGAGCTGTTTTTT.

The J gene is TRBJ1-1, the V gene TRBV30, with 9 bases matching TRBD1. Germline-derived CDR1 and CDR2 are GTSNPN and SVGIG (reference sequence). With V trimmed by 2 bases and J by 4 bases, 8 bases remained unmatched. The CDR3 totals 15 residues. CDR3 residues: CAWSSGQGLTTEAFF. CDR3 sequence (DNA): TGTGCCTGGAGTTCGGGACAGGGTTTGACCACTGAAGCTTTCTTT. Full variable domain (remainder filled in from reference TRBV30 and TRBJ1-1): SQTIHQWPATLVQPVGSPLSLECTVEGTSNPNLYWYRQAAGRGLQLLFYSVGIGQISSEVPQNLSASRPQDRQFILSSKKLLLSDSGFYLCAWSSGQGLTTEAFFGQGTRLTVV.